This T cell receptor (beta chain) was identified in a study of cytomegalovirus exposure and HLA in healthy donors. Study-level findings and limits: In vitro assays verified that three CMV-associated chains recognized CMV antigens specifically. Near-uniform donor sequencing depth was presumed by presence/absence analyses.

This clone showed up just once. Its antigen is unidentified. The PCR made use of 60 Vbeta and 13 Jbeta primers. Here immunoSEQ multiplex PCR was the method, and the copy in TCRdb shows in-frame clones only, minus some. The table has about 55,000 clones, roughly 82% seen once; the top ten hold around 1.4%. V was trimmed by 1 base and J by 4 bases, leaving 16 bases between them. This CDR3 spans 16 amino acids. Germline V gene data show CDR1 as LNHNV and CDR2 as YYDKDF (reference sequence). This receptor was taken from a young man in good health and CMV-seronegative. The chain employs TRBV15 and TRBJ1-1; the D is unclear. Sequencing was done on a sample of PBMCs. As DNA, the CDR3 is TGTGCCACCAGCAGAGGTGGTCCGACCGGGGTCACTGAAGCTTTCTTT. This gives the protein CATSRGGPTGVTEAFF.